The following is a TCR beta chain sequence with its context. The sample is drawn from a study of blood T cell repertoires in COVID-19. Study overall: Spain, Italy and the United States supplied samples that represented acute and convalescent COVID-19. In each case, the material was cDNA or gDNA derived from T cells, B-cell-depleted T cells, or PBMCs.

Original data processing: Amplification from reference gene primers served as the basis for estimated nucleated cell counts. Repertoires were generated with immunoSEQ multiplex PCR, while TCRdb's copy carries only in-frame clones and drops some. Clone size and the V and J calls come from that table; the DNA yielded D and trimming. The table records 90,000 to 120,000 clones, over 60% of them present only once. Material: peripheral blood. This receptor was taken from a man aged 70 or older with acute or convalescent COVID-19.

The CDR3 nucleotides are TGTGCCAGCAGCCTCAGACAGGGTCCGGGTTACAATGAGCAGTTCTTC. It is translated as CASSLRQGPGYNEQFF. The rearrangement uses TRBV28 and TRBJ2-1, with 7 bases aligning to TRBD1. From germline, CDR1 is MDHEN and CDR2 SYDVKM. This CDR3 region has 16 residues. J gave up 4 bases and V 6 bases, and 12 bases lay outside the gene matches.